The 32 T cell receptor beta chains listed next were all sequenced from one sample in a study of cytomegalovirus exposure and HLA in healthy donors. The PCR employed 60 Vbeta primers together with 13 Jbeta primers. TCRdb keeps only in-frame clones here, not all; method: immunoSEQ multiplex PCR. Among fewer than 250,000 clones, 70% to 90% were seen once, and the ten largest hold around 1.5%. Source material: PBMCs. All receptors come from a woman aged 18-30 years in good health and CMV-seronegative.

This clone occurred a few times. This chain uses TRBV6-5 with TRBJ1-1, with D possibly TRBD1 on 5 matching bases. Trimming removed 7 bases at V and 3 bases at J, with 15 bases between. The CDR3 contains 14 residues. Germline-derived CDR1 and CDR2 are MNHEY and SVGAGI. The CDR3 here is CASKEGLVDTEAFF. CDR3 bases: TGTGCCAGCAAGGAGGGGCTCGTCGACACTGAAGCTTTCTTT.

A single count supports this clone. This chain uses TRBV4-1 with TRBJ2-3, with D possibly being TRBD1 (6 bases). V lost 0 bases, J lost 0 bases, and 10 bases lay in between. Germline CDR1 reads MGHRA; CDR2 reads YSYEKL. The CDR3 is made up of 16 amino acids. The CDR3 spells CASSQDVRGSTDTQYF. The CDR3 coding sequence is TGCGCCAGCAGCCAAGATGTCAGGGGAAGCACAGATACGCAGTATTTT.

The rearrangement links TRBV11-2 to TRBJ1-6; TRBD1 agrees at 8 bases. From germline, CDR1 is SGHAT and CDR2 FQNNGV. This CDR3 region has 14 residues. After removal of 4 bases from V and 9 bases from J, the junction contained 5 bases not matched to a gene. The CDR3 region has the DNA TGTGCCAGCAGCTGGGGGACAGGCGGTTCACCCCTCCACTTT. Protein product: CASSWGTGGSPLHF.

This clone was seen once. V and J are TRBV7-9 and TRBJ2-7; 7 bases fit TRBD2. V shed 0 bases and J 5 bases; nucleotides not matched to a gene: 1. Germline values: CDR1 SEHNR, CDR2 FQNEAQ (reference sequence). The CDR3 extends over 13 amino acids. The CDR3 DNA is TGTGCCAGCAGCTTAGCGCTAGCGGACGAGCAGTACTTC. Amino acids: CASSLALADEQYF.

The chain joins TRBV6-5 to TRBJ2-3; 10 bases align to TRBD2. Germline assignment: CDR1 MNHEY and CDR2 SVGAGI. The CDR3 is 16 residues long. V trimming: 0 bases; J trimming: 1 base; junction bases outside the gene matches: 1. The CDR3, as DNA: TGTGCCAGCAGTTACTCGCTAGCGGGAGGCACAGATACGCAGTATTTT. It translates to CASSYSLAGGTDTQYF.

The CDR3 DNA reads as TGTGCCAGCAGCCAAGGTATGGGGGCTGATTATTCACCCCTCCACTTT. It encodes CASSQGMGADYSPLHF. The chain carries TRBV4-2 and TRBJ1-6, with D maybe TRBD1 (6 bases). Germline CDR1 is LGHNA and CDR2 is YNFKEQ. There are 16 residues in the CDR3. V was clipped by 1 base and J by 8 bases, with 15 bases between them.

The V and J genes are TRBV30 and TRBJ2-1; TRBD1 agrees at 7 bases. Germline CDR1 reads GTSNPN; CDR2 reads SVGIG (reference sequence). The CDR3 covers 14 residues. The ends lost 1 base at V and 1 base at J; junction bases unmatched: 1. In DNA form, the CDR3 reads TGTGCCTGGAGTGCAGGGGGATCCTACAATGAGCAGTTCTTC. Encoded protein: CAWSAGGSYNEQFF.

The chain recombines TRBV19 with TRBJ2-7; 9 positions agree with TRBD1. V was pared by 10 bases and J by 2 bases, with 9 bases of the junction left unmatched. Germline lookup yields CDR1 LNHDA and CDR2 SQIVND (reference sequence). The CDR3 consists of 14 residues. This chain's CDR3 is CATTTGGLPYEQYF. In DNA form, the CDR3 reads TGTGCCACGACGACAGGGGGACTCCCCTACGAGCAGTACTTC.

This clone has a handful of counts. V usage is TRBV27 and J usage is TRBJ1-1; D possibly corresponds to TRBD1 (6 bases). V lost 2 bases to trimming and J lost 3 bases, with 7 bases between them. The CDR3 spans 13 residues. Germline lookup yields CDR1 MNHEY and CDR2 SMNVEV (reference sequence). In DNA, the CDR3 is TGTGCCAGCAGTTTAGGACAGTACACTGAAGCTTTCTTT. Its protein product is CASSLGQYTEAFF.

This chain links TRBV6-4 with TRBJ1-3; tentatively, D is TRBD1 (6 bases). CDR3 length: 15 residues. The germline V and J ends were trimmed by 6 bases and 0 bases, with 12 bases remaining between them. In germline, CDR1 is MRHNA, CDR2 SNTAGT. The CDR3 loop reads CASRKDSTSGNTIYF. The DNA for the CDR3 is TGTGCCAGCAGGAAGGACAGCACCTCTGGAAACACCATATATTTT.

The CDR3 coding sequence is TGTGCCAGCAGCTTAGCGGGGGTGGCGGGATCAAGAGATGAGCAGTTCTTC. This sequence encodes CASSLAGVAGSRDEQFF. V is TRBV7-9 and J is TRBJ2-1; possible D gene TRBD2, 6 bases. The CDR3 is 17 amino acids. CDR1 is SEHNR and CDR2 is FQNEAQ in the germline V gene (reference sequence). With 0 bases removed from V and 8 bases from J, the gap between germline ends came to 20 bases.

The count of this clone is one. This chain uses TRBV18 with TRBJ2-5; weak D call: TRBD1 (6 bases). Germline CDR1 and CDR2: KGHSH and LQKENI. The CDR3 covers 15 residues. Trimming cost V 0 bases and J 4 bases, with 12 bases left between them. CDR3 residues: CASSPPVLGGETQYF. CDR3 bases: TGTGCCAGCTCACCACCGGTCCTAGGGGGAGAGACCCAGTACTTC.

This rearrangement joins TRBV28 to TRBJ1-6, with D unclear. From germline, CDR1 is MDHEN and CDR2 SYDVKM. The ends were cut back, 1 base at V and 6 bases at J, with 13 bases in the middle. CDR3 length: 16 residues. The CDR3 nucleotides read TGTGCCAGCAGTTTATTTTCCCCTATATTTAATTCACCCCTCCACTTT. Amino acids: CASSLFSPIFNSPLHF. Filled out from reference TRBV28 and TRBJ1-6, the complete variable domain reads DVKVTQSSRYLVKRTGEKVFLECVQDMDHENMFWYRQDPGLGLRLIYFSYDVKMKEKGDIPEGYSVSREKKERFSLILESASTNQTSMYLCASSLFSPIFNSPLHFGNGTRLTVT.

V usage is TRBV4-1 and J usage is TRBJ1-2; D unclear. Germline V lookup: CDR1 MGHRA, CDR2 YSYEKL. Trimming shortened V by 0 bases and J by 4 bases, and 6 bases separated the two germline ends. The CDR3 is made up of 13 amino acids. The CDR3 spells CASSQDRVYGYTF. The CDR3 DNA is TGCGCCAGCAGCCAAGATCGTGTCTATGGCTACACCTTC.

This clone showed up just once. The chain has TRBV7-9 and TRBJ2-4, with 9 bases fitting TRBD1. The CDR3 runs 13 residues. CDR1 SEHNR and CDR2 FQNEAQ come from the germline V gene (reference sequence). The trim removed 6 bases at V and 7 bases at J, leaving 4 bases unmatched. The CDR3 here is CASSPGQGNIQYF. CDR3 DNA sequence: TGTGCCAGCAGTCCCGGACAGGGGAACATTCAGTACTTC. Based on the CDR3 plus reference TRBV7-9 and TRBJ2-4, the full variable domain is DTGVSQNPRHKITKRGQNVTFRCDPISEHNRLYWYRQTLGQGPEFLTYFQNEAQLEKSRLLSDRFSAERPKGSFSTLEIQRTEQGDSAMYLCASSPGQGNIQYFGAGTRLSVL.

This sequence joins TRBV29-1 and TRBJ2-4, with TRBD2 identical over 8 bases. This CDR3 has 15 residues. Germline V gene sequence: CDR1 SQVTM, CDR2 ANQGSEA. After removal of 5 bases from V and 0 bases from J, the junction contained 6 bases not matched to a gene. CDR3 sequence (DNA): TGCAGCGTTCTACTAGCGGAAATAGCCAAAAACATTCAGTACTTC. As protein: CSVLLAEIAKNIQYF.

The V gene is TRBV7-9, the J gene TRBJ2-1, with TRBD2 matching 11 bases. Trimming removed 1 base from V and 5 bases from J; junction bases left unmatched: 4. The length of the CDR3 is 16 residues. The V gene's germline CDR1 is SEHNR and CDR2 FQNEAQ (reference sequence). CDR3: CASSLGSGGADNEQFF. CDR3 DNA sequence: TGTGCCAGCAGCTTAGGTAGCGGGGGGGCCGACAATGAGCAGTTCTTC.

V usage is TRBV9 and J usage is TRBJ1-2; the match to TRBD1 covers 7 bases. This CDR3 has 16 residues. J gave up 1 base and V 4 bases, and 10 bases lay outside the gene matches. Germline lookup yields CDR1 SGDLS and CDR2 YYNGEE. The CDR3 region is CASSSRTGTINYGYTF. The CDR3, as DNA: TGTGCCAGCAGCTCCAGGACAGGCACTATTAACTATGGCTACACCTTC.

The rearrangement links TRBV28 to TRBJ2-1; 10 bases fit TRBD2. The CDR3 spans 16 residues. The germline V gene has CDR1 MDHEN and CDR2 SYDVKM. V dropped 5 bases and J dropped 3; count of bases not matched to a gene: 7. The CDR3: CASSPLAGGSYNEQFF. The CDR3 nucleotides read TGTGCCAGCAGTCCCTTAGCGGGGGGAAGCTACAATGAGCAGTTCTTC.

The chain is built from TRBV14 and TRBJ1-1; TRBD1 matches 9 bases. The CDR3 is made up of 16 amino acids. The V gene's germline CDR1 is SGHDN and CDR2 FVKESK. V shed 3 bases, J shed 5 bases, and the junction held 10 bases outside the gene matches. The CDR3 here is CASSHTSQGARTEAFF. DNA for the CDR3: TGTGCCAGCAGCCACACCTCACAGGGGGCGCGGACTGAAGCTTTCTTT.

This clone was observed once. The chain joins TRBV6-5 to TRBJ2-2; possibly TRBD1 for D (5 bases). The germline V gene encodes CDR1 MNHEY and CDR2 SVGAGI. Between the trimmed V and J ends, which lost 8 bases and 4 bases, there was a span of 17 bases. This CDR3 contains 15 residues. DNA for the CDR3: TGTGCCAGCCACACACCCCAGGGAAGCACCGGGGAGCTGTTTTTT. Translated: CASHTPQGSTGELFF.

The V call is TRBV30, the J call TRBJ1-5; D is perhaps TRBD1 (5 bases). This CDR3 has 13 amino acids. V was trimmed by 3 bases and J by 6 bases, leaving 12 bases between them. The V gene's germline CDR1 is GTSNPN and CDR2 SVGIG (reference sequence). The DNA of the CDR3 is TGTGCCTGGAGCCTCCAGGGCTCTCAGCCCCAGCATTTT. Protein product: CAWSLQGSQPQHF.

The chain employs TRBV30 and TRBJ1-1, with a weak D call TRBD1 (6 bases). The CDR3 totals 14 residues. Germline CDR1 is GTSNPN and CDR2 is SVGIG (reference sequence). Trimming pared 1 base from V and 5 bases from J, leaving 14 bases between. The CDR3 coding sequence is TGTGCCTGGAGTGGGGGGGGGCGGGGGACTGAAGCTTTCTTT. This gives the protein CAWSGGGRGTEAFF.

This chain links TRBV7-9 with TRBJ2-7; no reliable D call. The CDR3 is 12 residues long. The germline V gene encodes CDR1 SEHNR and CDR2 FQNEAQ (reference sequence). V lost 1 base and J lost 4, with 5 bases in between. This chain's CDR3 is CASSLESYEQYF. In nucleotides, the CDR3 is TGTGCCAGCAGCTTAGAGAGTTACGAGCAGTACTTC.

This chain links TRBV5-1 with TRBJ2-2, with TRBD2 identical over 9 bases. CDR1 SGHRS and CDR2 YFSETQ come from the germline V gene. This CDR3 is built from 18 residues. Losses at the gene ends were 4 bases for V and 0 bases for J; bases not matched to a gene: 10. The CDR3 region is CASSPQAGGASNTGELFF. The CDR3 DNA reads TGCGCCAGCAGCCCCCAGGCGGGGGGGGCTTCGAACACCGGGGAGCTGTTTTTT. Based on the CDR3 plus reference TRBV5-1 and TRBJ2-2, the full variable domain is KAGVTQTPRYLIKTRGQQVTLSCSPISGHRSVSWYQQTPGQGLQFLFEYFSETQRNKGNFPGRFSGRQFSNSRSEMNVSTLELGDSALYLCASSPQAGGASNTGELFFGEGSRLTVL.

V and J are TRBV4-3 and TRBJ2-7, with TRBD1 matching 9 bases. Germline V gives CDR1 LGHNA, CDR2 YSLEER. The CDR3 has 15 amino acids. Unmatched junction bases numbered 6, after V lost 1 base and J lost 5 bases. The CDR3 nucleotides read TGCGCCAGCAGCCAAGGGGGACAGGGTAGGGACGAGCAGTACTTC. This codes for CASSQGGQGRDEQYF.

This clone was seen only a few times. J is TRBJ2-7 and V is TRBV28; possibly TRBD1 for D (6 bases). V was trimmed by 6 bases and J by 6 bases, leaving 18 bases between them. CDR3 size: 14 residues. Germline CDR1 is MDHEN and CDR2 is SYDVKM. Here the CDR3 DNA reads TGTGCCAGCAGGATCACAGGGTCCCTCTCCGAGCAGTACTTC. Translation: CASRITGSLSEQYF. The complete variable domain, with remaining parts taken from reference TRBV28 and TRBJ2-7, reads DVKVTQSSRYLVKRTGEKVFLECVQDMDHENMFWYRQDPGLGLRLIYFSYDVKMKEKGDIPEGYSVSREKKERFSLILESASTNQTSMYLCASRITGSLSEQYFGPGTRLTVT.

The CDR3 loop is CASSDPGVRLDTGELFF. The CDR3, as DNA: TGTGCCAGCAGTGATCCCGGGGTCCGGTTGGACACCGGGGAGCTGTTTTTT. The chain uses TRBV2 and TRBJ2-2, with TRBD2 as a possible D gene (5 bases). The CDR3 runs 17 residues. V lost 3 bases and J lost 3, with 17 bases in between. From germline, CDR1 is SNHLY and CDR2 FYNNEI.

The chain combines TRBV5-1 with TRBJ1-6; no clear D. Germline CDR1 and CDR2: SGHRS and YFSETQ. Trimming pared 2 bases from V and 14 bases from J, leaving 14 bases between. This CDR3 spans 13 amino acids. The CDR3 region has the DNA TGCGCCAGCAGCTTAGACACCCCCGAGTCCCTCCACTTT. It codes for CASSLDTPESLHF.

V is TRBV5-1 and J is TRBJ1-6; 7 bases align to TRBD1. CDR1 and CDR2 from the germline V gene are SGHRS and YFSETQ. This CDR3 has 15 residues. After removal of 3 bases from V and 8 bases from J, the junction contained 8 bases not matched to a gene. CDR3: CASSWGQIGDSPLHF. The CDR3 nucleotides read TGCGCCAGCAGCTGGGGACAGATTGGGGATTCACCCCTCCACTTT. The full variable domain, with the rest looked up from reference TRBV5-1 and TRBJ1-6, is KAGVTQTPRYLIKTRGQQVTLSCSPISGHRSVSWYQQTPGQGLQFLFEYFSETQRNKGNFPGRFSGRQFSNSRSEMNVSTLELGDSALYLCASSWGQIGDSPLHFGNGTRLTVT.

J is TRBJ1-2 and V is TRBV18; TRBD1 is a possible D gene (6 bases). The V end lost 0 bases, the J end lost 4 bases, and 12 bases lay between the germline ends. The CDR3 contains 15 residues. Germline V lookup: CDR1 KGHSH, CDR2 LQKENI. CDR3: CASSPPGQGSYGYTF. The CDR3, as DNA: TGTGCCAGCTCACCACCCGGGCAGGGGAGCTATGGCTACACCTTC.

This chain joins TRBV7-8 and TRBJ1-2; no clear D. The V and J ends lost 5 bases and 4 bases respectively, with 17 bases between them. Germline CDR1 SGHVS, CDR2 FQNEAQ. CDR3 length: 15 residues. This chain's CDR3 is CASSPRIIGSYGYTF. The CDR3 coding sequence is TGTGCCAGCAGCCCCCGGATTATCGGGAGCTATGGCTACACCTTC.